The 23 T cell receptor beta chains below all came from one sample that was sequenced in a study of OX40 agonist ivuxolimab in advanced cancers. The table came from immunoSEQ multiplex PCR; TCRdb's copy has only in-frame clones and leaves some out. This repertoire shows 50,000 to 85,000 clones, about 85% found once; its top ten account for 2% to 2.5%. The source material was CD4+ or CD8+ T cells sorted from blood, sampled in a trial of the OX40 agonist ivuxolimab. These receptor sequences come from an adult with an advanced solid tumor such as melanoma, head and neck, liver or kidney cancer.

The rearrangement uses TRBV19 and TRBJ1-2; no reliable D call. The germline CDR1 and CDR2 sequences are LNHDA and SQIVND (reference sequence). The CDR3 has 12 amino acids. V lost 8 bases to trimming and J lost 4 bases, with 11 bases between them. Written as DNA, the CDR3 is TGTGCCAGTTCGAGAAGGAGCTATGGCTACACCTTC. Residues: CASSRRSYGYTF.

As for this clone: One end of the junction does not line up with germline, which may come from a read error. The rearrangement uses TRBV11-2 and TRBJ2-5; 12 nucleotides match TRBD2. This CDR3 region has 17 residues. Germline loops: CDR1 SGHAT, CDR2 FQNNGV. Here the CDR3 DNA reads TGTGCCAGCAGCCGACTAGCGGGAGCCAGTAGCCAAGAGGCCCAGTACTTC. Its translation: CASSRLAGASSQEAQYF.

The chain joins TRBV5-1 to TRBJ1-4, with 10 bases that match TRBD1. This CDR3 contains 15 residues. Germline trimming cut 1 base from V and 4 bases from J; bases unmatched to any gene: 1. In germline, CDR1 is SGHRS, CDR2 YFSETQ. CDR3 in amino acids: CASSLRTGGNEKLFF. CDR3 nucleotides: TGCGCCAGCAGCTTGAGGACAGGGGGTAATGAAAAACTGTTTTTT. Combining the CDR3 with reference TRBV5-1 and TRBJ1-4 gives the whole variable domain KAGVTQTPRYLIKTRGQQVTLSCSPISGHRSVSWYQQTPGQGLQFLFEYFSETQRNKGNFPGRFSGRQFSNSRSEMNVSTLELGDSALYLCASSLRTGGNEKLFFGSGTQLSVL.

The J gene is TRBJ2-5, the V gene TRBV5-6; the D is unclear. The CDR3 has 14 amino acids. Germline assignment: CDR1 SGHDT and CDR2 YYEEEE. Trimming took off 1 base at V and 1 base at J, with 8 bases between the two ends. The CDR3 loop reads CASSLYESQETQYF. The DNA for the CDR3 is TGTGCCAGCAGCTTGTATGAGAGCCAAGAGACCCAGTACTTC.

V gene TRBV25-1 combines with J gene TRBJ1-1, with a weak D call TRBD1 (6 bases). Trimming pared 4 bases from V and 1 base from J, leaving 13 bases between. The CDR3 has 15 residues. Germline assignment: CDR1 MGHDK and CDR2 SYGVNS. Here the CDR3 DNA reads TGTGCCAGCAGTGGGTACAGGGCGTCGAACACTGAAGCTTTCTTT. Its translation is CASSGYRASNTEAFF.

This clone showed up just a few times. The chain has TRBV5-6 and TRBJ2-7, with 11 bases that match TRBD2. There are 17 residues in the CDR3. CDR1 SGHDT and CDR2 YYEEEE come from the germline V gene. V gave up 4 bases and J gave up 0 bases; unmatched junction bases: 9. CDR3 sequence reads: CASSRELTSGSSYEQYF. In DNA, the CDR3 is TGTGCCAGCAGCCGTGAACTTACTAGCGGGAGCTCCTACGAGCAGTACTTC.

V is TRBV7-2 and J is TRBJ2-2; TRBD1 aligns across 9 bases. The CDR3 extends over 15 amino acids. From germline, CDR1 is SGHTA and CDR2 FQGNSA. Losses at the gene ends were 1 base for V and 6 bases for J; bases not matched to a gene: 3. The CDR3 protein is CASSLGGQGSGELFF. The DNA of the CDR3 is TGTGCCAGCAGCTTAGGGGGACAGGGATCCGGGGAGCTGTTTTTT.

In the case of this clone: A read error may account for a junction end that differs from germline. This rearrangement joins TRBV9 to TRBJ1-2; 7 bases map to TRBD1. The CDR3 has 15 amino acids. Germline CDR1 is SGDLS and CDR2 is YYNGEE. The CDR3 DNA reads TGTGCCAGCAGCGGACGGGACAGAGAGGGCTATGGCCACACCTTC. It yields the protein CASSGRDREGYGHTF.

V usage is TRBV11-2 and J usage is TRBJ2-7; tentatively, D is TRBD1 (5 bases). V gave up 3 bases and J gave up 0 bases, with 9 bases separating them. Germline CDR1 reads SGHAT; CDR2 reads FQNNGV. CDR3 length: 14 amino acids. CDR3 region: CASSLGPSSYEQYF. CDR3 sequence (DNA): TGTGCCAGCAGCTTGGGGCCTAGCTCCTACGAGCAGTACTTC. Using reference TRBV11-2 and TRBJ2-7 for the parts outside the CDR3, the full variable domain is EAGVAQSPRYKIIEKRQSVAFWCNPISGHATLYWYQQILGQGPKLLIQFQNNGVVDDSQLPKDRFSAERLKGVDSTLKIQPAKLEDSAVYLCASSLGPSSYEQYFGPGTRLTVT.

This chain connects TRBV28 to TRBJ1-5; D gene ambiguous. Germline CDR1 reads MDHEN; CDR2 reads SYDVKM. This CDR3 has 16 residues. Trimming stripped 6 bases from V and 0 bases from J, with 15 bases between. As DNA, the CDR3 is TGTGCCAGCAGCGACGAGTCGTACAGTAGCAATCAGCCCCAGCATTTT. This gives the protein CASSDESYSSNQPQHF. Full variable domain (rest looked up from reference TRBV28 and TRBJ1-5): DVKVTQSSRYLVKRTGEKVFLECVQDMDHENMFWYRQDPGLGLRLIYFSYDVKMKEKGDIPEGYSVSREKKERFSLILESASTNQTSMYLCASSDESYSSNQPQHFGDGTRLSIL.

This clone has just one count. The chain carries TRBV6-5 and TRBJ1-2, with D maybe TRBD1 (6 bases). The germline CDR1 and CDR2 sequences are MNHEY and SVGAGI. Trimming pared 4 bases from V and 3 bases from J, leaving 12 bases between. This CDR3 has 14 amino acids. CDR3 sequence reads: CASSLTGRDYGYTF. For the CDR3, the DNA is TGTGCCAGCAGTTTGACAGGCCGGGACTATGGCTACACCTTC.

This CDR3 reads CSVTSTDGYTF. DNA for the CDR3: TGCAGCGTTACATCTACCGATGGCTACACCTTC. The chain joins TRBV29-1 to TRBJ1-2, with D unresolved. Per germline, CDR1 SQVTM and CDR2 ANQGSEA. Trimming left V 5 bases short and J 6 bases short, with 10 bases between. The CDR3 has 11 amino acids.

The V call is TRBV6-5, the J call TRBJ2-7, with TRBD2 as a possible D gene (5 bases). Between the trimmed V and J ends, which lost 7 bases and 4 bases, there was a span of 14 bases. Looked up from germline, CDR1 is MNHEY and CDR2 is SVGAGI. There are 13 residues in the CDR3. CDR3: CASNSRTGYEQYF. In DNA form, the CDR3 reads TGTGCCAGCAACTCACGGACGGGGTACGAGCAGTACTTC.

This sequence joins TRBV7-9 and TRBJ2-5; 9 bases align to TRBD2. With V trimmed by 1 base and J by 4 bases, 1 base remained unmatched. The germline V gene encodes CDR1 SEHNR and CDR2 FQNEAQ (reference sequence). This CDR3 contains 14 residues. CDR3 sequence reads: CASSLGLAVETQYF. The CDR3 DNA reads as TGTGCCAGCAGCTTAGGACTAGCGGTAGAGACCCAGTACTTC.

The rearrangement uses TRBV27 and TRBJ2-1; 10 bases are shared with TRBD2. The CDR3 is made up of 15 amino acids. Unmatched junction bases numbered 1, after V lost 2 bases and J lost 3 bases. Germline V lookup: CDR1 MNHEY, CDR2 SMNVEV (reference sequence). CDR3 nucleotides: TGTGCCAGCAGTTTAACTAGCGGGAACTACAATGAGCAGTTCTTC. This gives the protein CASSLTSGNYNEQFF.

The chain is built from TRBV28 and TRBJ1-1; D not resolved. This CDR3 region has 13 residues. The germline V and J ends were trimmed by 5 bases and 1 base, with 8 bases remaining between them. Germline V gene sequence: CDR1 MDHEN, CDR2 SYDVKM. CDR3 loop: CASSPGTNTEAFF. In DNA, the CDR3 is TGTGCCAGCAGTCCCGGAACGAACACTGAAGCTTTCTTT.

V and J are TRBV6-6 and TRBJ1-1; 7 bases align to TRBD1. Germline V gene lookup returns CDR1 MNHNY and CDR2 SVGAGI (reference sequence). J lost 9 bases, V lost 5 bases, and 6 bases had no gene match. This CDR3 comprises 12 residues. CDR3 in amino acids: CASSKGTAQAFF. In nucleotides, the CDR3 is TGTGCCAGCAGTAAAGGGACAGCGCAAGCTTTCTTT.

This rearrangement joins TRBV11-2 to TRBJ1-1; D call uncertain. Trimming left V 3 bases short and J 8 bases short, with 13 bases between. The CDR3 runs to 13 residues. CDR1 SGHAT and CDR2 FQNNGV come from the germline V gene. CDR3 in amino acids: CASSFSGPREAFF. The CDR3, as DNA: TGTGCCAGCAGCTTTTCCGGGCCTAGAGAAGCTTTCTTT.

This clone was recorded only once. The gene calls are TRBV27 and TRBJ2-2; 12 nucleotides match TRBD1. V dropped 7 bases and J dropped 3; count of bases not matched to a gene: 6. The CDR3 contains 16 residues. Germline V gene lookup returns CDR1 MNHEY and CDR2 SMNVEV (reference sequence). Here the CDR3 reads CASTLGTGGHTGELFF. CDR3 in DNA: TGTGCCAGCACCCTTGGGACAGGGGGCCACACCGGGGAGCTGTTTTTT.

The chain is built from TRBV28 and TRBJ1-2; 10 bases are shared with TRBD1. This CDR3 comprises 14 residues. Germline loops: CDR1 MDHEN, CDR2 SYDVKM. With 2 bases clipped from V and 8 bases from J, the junction kept 5 bases outside the gene matches. CDR3 nucleotide sequence: TGTGCCAGCAGTTTACCGGGACAGGGGAGGGGCTACACCTTC. Residues: CASSLPGQGRGYTF.

V gene TRBV6-5 combines with J gene TRBJ1-2; 10 bases are a match to TRBD1. Per the germline V gene, CDR1 is MNHEY and CDR2 is SVGAGI. The CDR3 is made up of 13 amino acids. V shed 8 bases and J 3 bases; nucleotides not matched to a gene: 3. The CDR3 reads CASWDRGHYGYTF. CDR3 DNA sequence: TGTGCCAGCTGGGACAGGGGTCACTATGGCTACACCTTC.

The rearrangement uses TRBV2 and TRBJ1-1, with D perhaps TRBD1 (6 bases). This CDR3 contains 15 residues. Germline V CDR1 and CDR2: SNHLY, FYNNEI. With 10 bases removed from V and 4 bases from J, the gap between germline ends came to 22 bases. CDR3 amino acids: CAIIPGTPRGTEAFF. The CDR3 DNA is TGTGCCATAATACCCGGGACACCCAGGGGCACTGAAGCTTTCTTT.

The rearrangement links TRBV5-1 to TRBJ2-1; 11 bases match TRBD2. With V trimmed by 3 bases and J by 7 bases, 6 bases remained unmatched. The CDR3 consists of 15 residues. Germline assignment: CDR1 SGHRS and CDR2 YFSETQ. This chain's CDR3 is CASSSTSGISNEQFF. CDR3 DNA sequence: TGCGCCAGCAGCTCGACTAGCGGGATATCAAATGAGCAGTTCTTC.